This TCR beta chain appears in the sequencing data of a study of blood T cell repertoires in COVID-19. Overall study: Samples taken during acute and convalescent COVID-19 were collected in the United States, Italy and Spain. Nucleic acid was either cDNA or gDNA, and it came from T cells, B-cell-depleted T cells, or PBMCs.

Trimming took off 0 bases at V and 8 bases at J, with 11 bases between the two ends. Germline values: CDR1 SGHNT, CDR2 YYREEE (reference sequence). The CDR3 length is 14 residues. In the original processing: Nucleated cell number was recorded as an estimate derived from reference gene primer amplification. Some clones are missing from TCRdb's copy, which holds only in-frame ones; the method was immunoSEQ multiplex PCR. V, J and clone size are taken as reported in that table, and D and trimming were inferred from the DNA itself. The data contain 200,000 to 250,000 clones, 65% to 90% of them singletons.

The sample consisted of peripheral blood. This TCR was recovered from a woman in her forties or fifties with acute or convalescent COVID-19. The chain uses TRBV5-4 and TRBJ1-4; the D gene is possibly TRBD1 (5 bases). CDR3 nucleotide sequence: TGTGCCAGCAGCTTGGCAGGGCTTGGGGAAAAACTGTTTTTT. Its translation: CASSLAGLGEKLFF.